This TCR beta chain emerged from a study of shared clonotypes between healthy human individuals. TCRdb's table, derived via immunoSEQ multiplex PCR, lists solely in-frame clones and lacks some. The sample records under 1,100,000 clones, 75% to 80% being singletons. This CDR3 is built from 14 residues. Per the germline V gene, CDR1 is LNHDA and CDR2 is SQIVND (reference sequence). Trimming took 2 bases from V and 5 from J, leaving 10 bases between them. The TCR sequence derives from a man aged 18 to 29 in good health. Some clones in this sample may be carry-over from other donors' samples. V usage is TRBV19 and J usage is TRBJ1-5; D call uncertain. Sequencing was carried out using memory CD4+ T cells from PBMCs. Subset here: CD45RA-negative fraction. The CDR3 sequence: CASSIRSSYQPQHF. The CDR3, as DNA: TGTGCCAGTAGTATACGATCATCATATCAGCCCCAGCATTTT. The variable domain in full, with the rest retrieved from reference TRBV19 and TRBJ1-5, is DGGITQSPKYLFRKEGQNVTLSCEQNLNHDAMYWYRQDPGQGLRLIYYSQIVNDFQKGDIAEGYSVSREKKESFPLTVTSAQKNPTAFYLCASSIRSSYQPQHFGDGTRLSIL.